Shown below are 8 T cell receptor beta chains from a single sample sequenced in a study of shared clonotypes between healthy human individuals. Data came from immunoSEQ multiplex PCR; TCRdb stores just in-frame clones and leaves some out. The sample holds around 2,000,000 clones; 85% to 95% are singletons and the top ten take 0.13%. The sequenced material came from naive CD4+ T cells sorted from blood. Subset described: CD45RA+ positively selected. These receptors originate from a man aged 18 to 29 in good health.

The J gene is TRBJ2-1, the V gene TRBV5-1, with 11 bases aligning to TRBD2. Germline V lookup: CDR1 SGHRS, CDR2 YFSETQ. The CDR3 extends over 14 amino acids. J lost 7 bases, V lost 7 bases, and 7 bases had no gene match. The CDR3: CASQTSGIGNEQFF. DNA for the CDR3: TGCGCCAGCCAGACTAGCGGGATCGGTAATGAGCAGTTCTTC. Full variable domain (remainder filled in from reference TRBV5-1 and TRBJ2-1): KAGVTQTPRYLIKTRGQQVTLSCSPISGHRSVSWYQQTPGQGLQFLFEYFSETQRNKGNFPGRFSGRQFSNSRSEMNVSTLELGDSALYLCASQTSGIGNEQFFGPGTRLTVL.

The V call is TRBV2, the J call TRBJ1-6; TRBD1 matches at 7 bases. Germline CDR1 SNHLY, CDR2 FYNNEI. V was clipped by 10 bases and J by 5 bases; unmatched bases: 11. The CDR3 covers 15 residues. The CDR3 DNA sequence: TGTGCCAATACACAGGGGCCGGGGGATAATTCACCCCTCCACTTT. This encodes CANTQGPGDNSPLHF. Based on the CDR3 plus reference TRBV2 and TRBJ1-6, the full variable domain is EPEVTQTPSHQVTQMGQEVILRCVPISNHLYFYWYRQILGQKVEFLVSFYNNEISEKSEIFDDQFSVERPDGSNFTLKIRSTKLEDSAMYFCANTQGPGDNSPLHFGNGTRLTVT.

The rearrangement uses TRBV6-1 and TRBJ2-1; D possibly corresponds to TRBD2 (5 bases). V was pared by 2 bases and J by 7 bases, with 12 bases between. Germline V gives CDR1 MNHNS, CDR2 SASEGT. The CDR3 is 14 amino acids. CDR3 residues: CASSERRVRNEQFF. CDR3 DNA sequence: TGTGCCAGCAGTGAACGGCGGGTGAGGAATGAGCAGTTCTTC.

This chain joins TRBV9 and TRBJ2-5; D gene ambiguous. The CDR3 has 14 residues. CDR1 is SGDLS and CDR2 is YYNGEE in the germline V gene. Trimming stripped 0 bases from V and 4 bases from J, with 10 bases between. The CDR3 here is CASSVGETGETQYF. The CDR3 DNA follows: TGTGCCAGCAGCGTAGGGGAAACGGGAGAGACCCAGTACTTC. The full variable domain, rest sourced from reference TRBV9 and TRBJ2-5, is DSGVTQTPKHLITATGQRVTLRCSPRSGDLSVYWYQQSLDQGLQFLIQYYNGEERAKGNILERFSAQQFPDLHSELNLSSLELGDSALYFCASSVGETGETQYFGPGTRLLVL.

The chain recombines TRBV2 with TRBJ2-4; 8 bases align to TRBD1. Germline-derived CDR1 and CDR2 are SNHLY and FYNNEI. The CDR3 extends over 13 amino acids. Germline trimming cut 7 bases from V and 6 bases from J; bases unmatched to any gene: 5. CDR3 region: CASNDRGRNIQYF. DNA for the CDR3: TGTGCCAGCAACGACAGGGGTAGAAACATTCAGTACTTC.

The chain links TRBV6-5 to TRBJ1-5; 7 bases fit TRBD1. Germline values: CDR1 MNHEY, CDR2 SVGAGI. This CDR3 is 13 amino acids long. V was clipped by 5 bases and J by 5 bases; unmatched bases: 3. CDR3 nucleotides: TGTGCCAGCAGTCGGGACAGTTATCAGCCCCAGCATTTT. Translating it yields CASSRDSYQPQHF.

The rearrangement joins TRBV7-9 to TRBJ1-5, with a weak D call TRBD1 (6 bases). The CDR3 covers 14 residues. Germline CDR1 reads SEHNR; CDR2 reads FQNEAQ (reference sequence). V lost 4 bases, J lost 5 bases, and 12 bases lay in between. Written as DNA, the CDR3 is TGTGCCAGCAGCTCATCGAAGGGGGATCAGCCCCAGCATTTT. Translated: CASSSSKGDQPQHF.

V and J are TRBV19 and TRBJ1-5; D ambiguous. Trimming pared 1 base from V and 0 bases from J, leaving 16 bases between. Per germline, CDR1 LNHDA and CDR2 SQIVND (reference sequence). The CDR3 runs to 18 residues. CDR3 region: CASSIVPGRRSSNQPQHF. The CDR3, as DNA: TGTGCCAGTAGTATAGTCCCGGGCCGACGTTCTAGCAATCAGCCCCAGCATTTT.